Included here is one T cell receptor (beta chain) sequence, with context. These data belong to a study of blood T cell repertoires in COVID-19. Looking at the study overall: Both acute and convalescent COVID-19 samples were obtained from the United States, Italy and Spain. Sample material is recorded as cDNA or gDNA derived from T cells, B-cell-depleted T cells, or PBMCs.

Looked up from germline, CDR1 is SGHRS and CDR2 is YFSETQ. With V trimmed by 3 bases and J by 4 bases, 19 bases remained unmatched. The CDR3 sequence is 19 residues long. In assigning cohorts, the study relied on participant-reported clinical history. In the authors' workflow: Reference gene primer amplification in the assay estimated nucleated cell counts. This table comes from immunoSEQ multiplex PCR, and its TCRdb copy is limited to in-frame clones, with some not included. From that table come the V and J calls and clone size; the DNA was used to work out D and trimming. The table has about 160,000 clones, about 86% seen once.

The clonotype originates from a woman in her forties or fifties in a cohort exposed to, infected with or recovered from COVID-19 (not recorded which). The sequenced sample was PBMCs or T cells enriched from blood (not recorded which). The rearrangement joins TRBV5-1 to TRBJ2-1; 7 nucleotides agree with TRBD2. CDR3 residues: CASSWGAGNPSIVYNEQFF. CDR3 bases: TGCGCCAGCAGCTGGGGAGCGGGGAACCCATCCATAGTATACAATGAGCAGTTCTTC.